This T cell receptor (beta chain) stems from a study of T cell responses to AZD1222 COVID-19 vaccine. About the study: Second-dose recipients at about 4 or about 12 weeks were treated as one pooled group. Study-wide results and limits: The CD4 TCRs associated with vaccination extended across spike and predominated at 160-218 and 743-854.

As concerns this clone: Antigen specificity is unknown.

The junction had 11 bases not matched to a gene; V was cut back by 4 bases and J by 3 bases. The CDR3 consists of 17 residues. CDR1 KGHDR and CDR2 SFDVKD come from the germline V gene. The method was immunoSEQ multiplex PCR; TCRdb's version includes in-frame clones alone and lacks a portion of them. The table records 90,000 to 95,000 clones, approximately 84% of them present only once. This specimen was peripheral blood, taken on day 0 of AZD1222 vaccination. This chain connects TRBV24-1 to TRBJ2-4, with TRBD1 matching over 7 bases. The clonotype comes from an adult in good health. The CDR3 reads CATSEDRTKQGKNIQYF. The CDR3 DNA reads as TGTGCCACCAGTGAGGACAGGACAAAGCAGGGCAAAAACATTCAGTACTTC.